This T cell receptor (beta chain) was recorded in a study of human T cells and chemical hapten exposure. Turning to the study itself: Patients, a majority of them female, were diagnosed with alopecia areata, totalis or universalis.

The length of the CDR3 is 13 residues. CDR1 and CDR2 from the germline V gene are SQVTM and ANQGSEA. Trimming at V came to 7 bases and at J to 3 bases, leaving 7 bases not matched to a gene. Unique molecular identifiers were attached to individual cDNA molecules during library preparation. TCRdb redid the calling of the RACE reads with MiXCR, one entry per CDR3 protein. The table records some 96,000 distinct CDR3 sequences, about 9.3% of them present only once. The time point is: patch test 2, 6 weeks after DPC sensitization. Regarding treatment: therapeutic diphenylcyclopropenone sensitization with weekly scalp DPC. This clonotype has only a few counts.

V gene TRBV29-1 combines with J gene TRBJ1-1; 8 positions match TRBD1. The origin of this receptor is a woman aged 40 to 50 with alopecia areata. Some clones in this sample may be carry-over from other donors' samples. The source was whole blood, collected in connection with sensitization to the hapten diphenylcyclopropenone (DPC). The CDR3 bases are TGCAGCGCCCGGACAGGGATTGACACTGAAGCTTTCTTT. Protein: CSARTGIDTEAFF.